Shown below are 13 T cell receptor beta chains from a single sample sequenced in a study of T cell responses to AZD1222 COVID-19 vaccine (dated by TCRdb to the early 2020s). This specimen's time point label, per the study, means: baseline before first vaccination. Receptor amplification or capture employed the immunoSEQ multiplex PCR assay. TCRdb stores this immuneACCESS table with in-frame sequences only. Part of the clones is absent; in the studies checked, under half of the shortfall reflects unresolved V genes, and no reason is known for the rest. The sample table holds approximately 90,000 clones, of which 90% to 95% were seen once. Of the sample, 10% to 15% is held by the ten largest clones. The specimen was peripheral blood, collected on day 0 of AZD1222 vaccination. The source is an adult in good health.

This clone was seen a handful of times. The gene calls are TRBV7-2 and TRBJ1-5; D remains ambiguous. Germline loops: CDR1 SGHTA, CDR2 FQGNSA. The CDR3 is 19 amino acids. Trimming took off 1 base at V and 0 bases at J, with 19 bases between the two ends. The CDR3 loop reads CASSLVSGGWAYSNQPQHF. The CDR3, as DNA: TGTGCCAGCAGCTTAGTATCGGGTGGGTGGGCATATAGCAATCAGCCCCAGCATTTT.

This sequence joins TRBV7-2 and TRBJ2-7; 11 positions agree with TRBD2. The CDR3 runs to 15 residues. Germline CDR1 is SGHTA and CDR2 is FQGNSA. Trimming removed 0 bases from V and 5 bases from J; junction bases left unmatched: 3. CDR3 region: CASSLATSGRNEQYF. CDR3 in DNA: TGTGCCAGCAGCTTAGCTACTAGCGGGAGAAACGAGCAGTACTTC.

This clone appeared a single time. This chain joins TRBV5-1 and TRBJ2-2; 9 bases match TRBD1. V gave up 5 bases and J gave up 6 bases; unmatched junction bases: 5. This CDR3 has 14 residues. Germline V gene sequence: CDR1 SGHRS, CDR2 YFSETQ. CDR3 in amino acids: CASRPQGASGELFF. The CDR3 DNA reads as TGCGCCAGCAGACCACAGGGGGCGTCCGGGGAGCTGTTTTTT.

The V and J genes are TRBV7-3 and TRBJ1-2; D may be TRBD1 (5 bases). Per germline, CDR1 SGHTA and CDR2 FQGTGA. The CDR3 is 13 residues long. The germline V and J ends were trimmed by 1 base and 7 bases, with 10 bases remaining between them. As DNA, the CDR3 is TGTGCCAGCAGCTTAAACCCCGGGGCTGGCTACACCTTC. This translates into CASSLNPGAGYTF.

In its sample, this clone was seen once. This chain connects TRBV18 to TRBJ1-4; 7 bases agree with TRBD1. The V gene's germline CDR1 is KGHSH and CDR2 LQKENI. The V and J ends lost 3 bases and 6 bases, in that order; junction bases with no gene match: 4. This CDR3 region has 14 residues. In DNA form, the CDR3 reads TGTGCCAGCTCACCGGGGGACAGCCATGAAAAACTGTTTTTT. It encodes CASSPGDSHEKLFF.

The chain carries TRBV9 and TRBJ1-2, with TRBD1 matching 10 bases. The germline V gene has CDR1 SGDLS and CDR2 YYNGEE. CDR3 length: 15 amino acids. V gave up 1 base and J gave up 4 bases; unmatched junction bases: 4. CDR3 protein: CASSVQGQGIYGYTF. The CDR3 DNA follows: TGTGCCAGCAGCGTACAGGGACAGGGGATCTATGGCTACACCTTC.

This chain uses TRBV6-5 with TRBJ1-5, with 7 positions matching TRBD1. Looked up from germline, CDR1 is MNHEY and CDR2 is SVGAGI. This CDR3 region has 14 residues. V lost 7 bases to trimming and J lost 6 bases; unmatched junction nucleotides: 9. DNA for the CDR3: TGTGCCAGCATCCCGGGACAGCAGCGTCAGCCCCAGCATTTT. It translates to CASIPGQQRQPQHF.

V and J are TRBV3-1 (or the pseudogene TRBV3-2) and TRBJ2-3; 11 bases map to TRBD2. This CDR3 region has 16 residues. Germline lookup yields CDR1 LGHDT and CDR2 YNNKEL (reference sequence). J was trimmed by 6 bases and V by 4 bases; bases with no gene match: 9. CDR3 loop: CASSPRRLAGPDTQYF. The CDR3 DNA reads TGTGCCAGCAGCCCCCGGAGACTAGCGGGACCGGATACGCAGTATTTT.

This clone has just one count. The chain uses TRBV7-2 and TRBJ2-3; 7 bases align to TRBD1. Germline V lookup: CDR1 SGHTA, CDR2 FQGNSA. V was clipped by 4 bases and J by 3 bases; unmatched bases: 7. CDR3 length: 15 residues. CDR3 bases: TGTGCCAGCAGCTCATTCGACAGGGAAACAGATACGCAGTATTTT. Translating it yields CASSSFDRETDTQYF.

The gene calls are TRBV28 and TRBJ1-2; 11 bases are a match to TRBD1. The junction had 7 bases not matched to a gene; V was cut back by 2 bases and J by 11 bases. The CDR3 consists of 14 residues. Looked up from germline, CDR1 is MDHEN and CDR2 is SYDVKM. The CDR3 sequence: CASSLGDRGFGYTF. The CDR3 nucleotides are TGTGCCAGCAGTTTAGGGGACAGGGGGTTTGGGTACACCTTC.

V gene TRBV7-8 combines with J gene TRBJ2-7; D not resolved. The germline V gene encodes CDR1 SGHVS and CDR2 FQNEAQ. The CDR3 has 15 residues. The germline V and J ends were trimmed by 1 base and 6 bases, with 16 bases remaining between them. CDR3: CASSLVGNLGTEQYF. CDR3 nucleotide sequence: TGTGCCAGCAGCTTAGTCGGCAACCTGGGTACCGAGCAGTACTTC.

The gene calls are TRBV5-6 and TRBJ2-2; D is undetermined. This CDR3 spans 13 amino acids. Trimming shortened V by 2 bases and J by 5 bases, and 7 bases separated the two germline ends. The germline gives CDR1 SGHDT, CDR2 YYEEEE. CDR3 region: CASSFSWTGELFF. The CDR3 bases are TGTGCCAGCAGCTTTTCGTGGACCGGGGAGCTGTTTTTT.

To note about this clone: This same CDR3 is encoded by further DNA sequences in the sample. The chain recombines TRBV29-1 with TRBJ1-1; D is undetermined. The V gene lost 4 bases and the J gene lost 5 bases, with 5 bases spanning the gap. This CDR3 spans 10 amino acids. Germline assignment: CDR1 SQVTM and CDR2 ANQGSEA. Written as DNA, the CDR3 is TGCAGCGTTGGAGGGACTGAAGCTTTCTTT. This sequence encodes CSVGGTEAFF. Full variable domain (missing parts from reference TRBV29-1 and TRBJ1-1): SAVISQKPSRDICQRGTSLTIQCQVDSQVTMMFWYRQQPGQSLTLIATANQGSEATYESGFVIDKFPISRPNLTFSTLTVSNMSPEDSSIYLCSVGGTEAFFGQGTRLTVV.